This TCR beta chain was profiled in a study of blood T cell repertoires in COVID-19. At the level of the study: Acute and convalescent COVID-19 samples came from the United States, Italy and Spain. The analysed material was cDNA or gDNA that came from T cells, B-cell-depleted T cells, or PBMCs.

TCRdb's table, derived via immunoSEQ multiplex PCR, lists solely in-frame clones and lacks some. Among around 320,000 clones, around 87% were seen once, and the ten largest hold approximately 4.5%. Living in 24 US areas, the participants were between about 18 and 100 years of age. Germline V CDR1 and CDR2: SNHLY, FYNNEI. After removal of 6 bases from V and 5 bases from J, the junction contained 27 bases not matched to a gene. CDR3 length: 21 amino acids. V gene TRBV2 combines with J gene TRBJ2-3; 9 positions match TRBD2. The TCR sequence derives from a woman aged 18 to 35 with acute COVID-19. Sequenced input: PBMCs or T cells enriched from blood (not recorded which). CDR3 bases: TGTGCCAGCAGCGACGTCGTCGGGGGGGCACTGGGACTAGCCTCGGGAGATACGCAGTATTTT. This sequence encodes CASSDVVGGALGLASGDTQYF.